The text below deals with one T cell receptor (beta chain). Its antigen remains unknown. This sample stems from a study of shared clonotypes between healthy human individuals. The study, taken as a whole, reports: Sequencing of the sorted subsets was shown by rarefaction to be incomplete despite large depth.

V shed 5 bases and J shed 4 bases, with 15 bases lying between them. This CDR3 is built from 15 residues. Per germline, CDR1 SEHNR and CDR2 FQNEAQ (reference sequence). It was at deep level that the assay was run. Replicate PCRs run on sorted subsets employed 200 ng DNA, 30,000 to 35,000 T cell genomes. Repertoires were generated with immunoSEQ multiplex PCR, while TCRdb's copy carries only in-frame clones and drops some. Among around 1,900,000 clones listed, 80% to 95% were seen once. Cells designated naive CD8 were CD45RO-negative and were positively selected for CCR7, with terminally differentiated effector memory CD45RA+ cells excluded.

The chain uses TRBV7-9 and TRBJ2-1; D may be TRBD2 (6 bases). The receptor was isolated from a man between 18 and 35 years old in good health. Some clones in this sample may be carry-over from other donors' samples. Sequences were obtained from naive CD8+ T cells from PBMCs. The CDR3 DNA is TGTGCCAGCAGCGGGGTGCGGGGACGGTACAATGAGCAGTTCTTC. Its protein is CASSGVRGRYNEQFF.